This TCR beta chain appears in the sequencing data of a study of regulatory T cells in long-lasting Graves disease. Time point here: newly diagnosed GD, antithyroid drugs for less than 3 months. From PBMCs, RNA was extracted and then used to make the TCR library. V gave up 6 bases and J gave up 0 bases; unmatched junction bases: 12. The CDR3 loop spans 18 amino acids. Germline assignment: CDR1 SGHRS and CDR2 YFSETQ. Concerning this clonotype itself: Its antigen is currently unknown.

CDR3 regions were amplified by Arm-PCR using iRepertoire HTBI primers to build TCR beta libraries. TCRdb passed the multiplex PCR reads through MiXCR, listing each CDR3 protein once. The sample holds some 370,000 distinct CDR3 sequences, about 11% seen once. Overall study findings and caveats: Gene preferences differed: TRBV28, TRBJ1-2, TRBJ2-5 in persistent cases. The study found lower TCR diversity in persistent Graves' patients than in newly diagnosed ones.

A further study also used this sample, focusing on T cells in Graves' hyperthyroidism and ophthalmopathy. From that report: Diagnosing involved the use of clinical symptoms, serum thyroxine and TRAb, thyroid ultrasound and orbital computed tomography.

The sequence came from a young woman with Graves disease. This chain joins TRBV5-1 and TRBJ2-6; 7 bases are shared with TRBD1. The source was peripheral blood mononuclear cells (PBMCs), collected at new diagnosis, from a patient treated with antithyroid drugs. The CDR3 sequence: CASIMNPGTDSGANVLTF. DNA for the CDR3: TGCGCCAGCATTATGAATCCCGGGACAGACTCTGGGGCCAACGTCCTGACTTTC.